The 11 T cell receptor beta chains below all came from one sample that was sequenced in a study of blood T cell repertoires in COVID-19 (TCRdb year 2020). Libraries were prepared through the immunoSEQ multiplex PCR assay. Here the immuneACCESS table is served through TCRdb, limited to in-frame sequences with V and J called. Missing clones are a known gap in these copies; in checked studies unresolved V genes cover under half, and the rest lacks a known reason. Within this sample are 60,000 or so clones, with 65% to 80% of them counted one time only. In total, the top ten clones hold about 20% of the sample. The source material was peripheral blood. These receptors were collected from a man aged 25 to 40 with COVID-19, enrolled during active disease.

The chain couples TRBV28 to TRBJ1-6; D is ambiguous. CDR1 is MDHEN and CDR2 is SYDVKM in the germline V gene. This CDR3 region has 17 residues. The V end lost 7 bases, the J end lost 5 bases, and 21 bases lay between the germline ends. The CDR3 bases are TGTGCCAGCACCAATGAAGAACTGTGGGCAAATAATTCACCCCTCCACTTT. This translates into CASTNEELWANNSPLHF.

The chain recombines TRBV30 with TRBJ2-5; 7 nucleotides agree with TRBD2. Trimming at V came to 3 bases and at J to 5 bases, leaving 9 bases not matched to a gene. Germline V gene sequence: CDR1 GTSNPN, CDR2 SVGIG (reference sequence). CDR3 length equals 14 residues. CDR3 nucleotide sequence: TGTGCCTGGAGAGGGACTACCCCTCGGGAGACCCAGTACTTC. As protein: CAWRGTTPRETQYF.

This clone was seen only a few times. V usage is TRBV21-1 and J usage is TRBJ1-1. TRBV21-1 is termed a pseudogene. This CDR3 is 14 amino acids long. As DNA, the CDR3 is TGTGCCATCCGTTGGGAGCGGGGGGGAACTGAAGCTTTCTTT. This gives the protein CAIRWERGGTEAFF.

This chain links TRBV10-3 with TRBJ1-1; the D gene is possibly TRBD1 (6 bases). Trimming took off 0 bases at V and 7 bases at J, with 12 bases between the two ends. The CDR3 spans 14 residues. Germline V gene sequence: CDR1 ENHRY, CDR2 SYGVKD. CDR3 sequence (DNA): TGTGCCATCAGTGAGTCGAATAGACAGGTTGAAGCTTTCTTT. This gives the protein CAISESNRQVEAFF.

The gene calls are TRBV7-9 and TRBJ1-2; D gene uncertain. This CDR3 region has 10 residues. CDR1 and CDR2 from the germline V gene are SEHNR and FQNEAQ (reference sequence). The germline V and J ends were trimmed by 5 bases and 13 bases, with 11 bases remaining between them. In nucleotides, the CDR3 is TGTGCCAGCAGCCCTTCCCCGGGCACCTTC. This gives the protein CASSPSPGTF.

This chain links TRBV6-1 with TRBJ2-2, with D perhaps TRBD2 (5 bases). V gave up 1 base and J gave up 7 bases, with 13 bases separating them. Germline V gene data show CDR1 as MNHNS and CDR2 as SASEGT. The CDR3 loop spans 15 amino acids. The CDR3 loop reads CASSEGTLTGGELFF. For the CDR3, the DNA is TGTGCCAGCAGTGAAGGGACTCTCACTGGCGGGGAGCTGTTTTTT.

The chain carries TRBV5-4 and TRBJ1-6; 8 nucleotides match TRBD1. Unmatched junction bases numbered 6, after V lost 3 bases and J lost 10 bases. The CDR3 loop spans 14 amino acids. The germline CDR1 and CDR2 sequences are SGHNT and YYREEE (reference sequence). The DNA of the CDR3 is TGTGCCAGCAGCTCGACAGGGGTCAGGTCACCCCTCCACTTT. Amino acids: CASSSTGVRSPLHF. The whole variable domain, filled in from reference TRBV5-4 and TRBJ1-6, reads ETGVTQSPTHLIKTRGQQVTLRCSSQSGHNTVSWYQQALGQGPQFIFQYYREEENGRGNFPPRFSGLQFPNYSSELNVNALELDDSALYLCASSSTGVRSPLHFGNGTRLTVT.

This chain connects TRBV10-3 to TRBJ1-2; 7 positions agree with TRBD1. Germline CDR1 reads ENHRY; CDR2 reads SYGVKD. V was clipped by 6 bases and J by 2 bases; unmatched bases: 6. There are 14 residues in the CDR3. The CDR3 sequence: CAIRPGQLNYGYTF. CDR3 DNA sequence: TGTGCCATCAGGCCGGGACAGCTGAACTATGGCTACACCTTC.

The chain links TRBV6-1 to TRBJ1-4; D gene unclear. Trimming shortened V by 0 bases and J by 4 bases, and 12 bases separated the two germline ends. Germline V gene lookup returns CDR1 MNHNS and CDR2 SASEGT. This CDR3 has 16 residues. As DNA, the CDR3 is TGTGCCAGCAGTGAAGCGCGTAGGAGCATTAATGAAAAACTGTTTTTT. This gives the protein CASSEARRSINEKLFF.

The rearrangement joins TRBV7-9 to TRBJ1-2; 7 nucleotides align to TRBD1. J lost 2 bases, V lost 6 bases, and 9 bases had no gene match. CDR3 length equals 15 residues. Germline assignment: CDR1 SEHNR and CDR2 FQNEAQ (reference sequence). The CDR3 loop reads CASSLSGQENYGYTF. CDR3 bases: TGTGCCAGCAGTTTATCCGGACAGGAAAACTATGGCTACACCTTC.

V usage is TRBV30 and J usage is TRBJ1-2; 10 nucleotides agree with TRBD1. V shed 5 bases and J 4 bases; nucleotides not matched to a gene: 13. Germline V gene lookup returns CDR1 GTSNPN and CDR2 SVGIG (reference sequence). This CDR3 is built from 16 residues. In DNA form, the CDR3 reads TGTGCCTGGCACCGGACAGGGGGGGGAGGTCCCTATGGCTACACCTTC. Residues: CAWHRTGGGGPYGYTF.